These 25 T cell receptor beta chains were all obtained from the same sample, sequenced in a study of cytomegalovirus exposure and HLA in healthy donors. 60 Vbeta and 13 Jbeta primers were used in PCR. Using immunoSEQ multiplex PCR, the repertoire was profiled, and TCRdb retains in-frame clones only, with some absent. Of 200,000 to 250,000 clones in the sample, approximately 80% are singletons; the top ten hold roughly 0.71%. Material for sequencing was PBMCs. Receptors were obtained from a boy aged 2 to 10 in good health and CMV-seronegative.

This chain uses TRBV10-3 with TRBJ1-2; TRBD1 matches 8 bases. The V gene's germline CDR1 is ENHRY and CDR2 SYGVKD. The V segment lost 5 bases and the J segment 8 bases; nucleotides outside the gene matches: 7. CDR3 length equals 13 residues. The CDR3 DNA is TGTGCCATCAGTCTACAGGGGGAGAGAGGCTACACCTTC. It codes for CAISLQGERGYTF.

The rearrangement links TRBV10-3 to TRBJ1-1; D remains unclear. The CDR3 runs 13 residues. Deletions cut 4 bases from V and 3 bases from J, with 9 bases between. CDR1 and CDR2 from the germline V gene are ENHRY and SYGVKD. CDR3 in DNA: TGTGCCATCAGTGTTAGCGGGGACACTGAAGCTTTCTTT. Protein product: CAISVSGDTEAFF.

The chain recombines TRBV6-6 with TRBJ2-5, with D maybe TRBD1 (6 bases). CDR1 and CDR2 (germline): MNHNY, SVGAGI (reference sequence). V dropped 7 bases and J dropped 1 base, with 10 bases sitting between them. The CDR3 contains 13 residues. The CDR3 reads CASNMDSQETQYF. The CDR3 DNA reads as TGTGCCAGCAACATGGACAGCCAAGAGACCCAGTACTTC.

This chain connects TRBV5-3 to TRBJ2-7, with 10 bases aligning to TRBD2. TRBV5-3 carries the ORF label, with uncertain function. This CDR3 contains 15 residues. V was clipped by 4 bases and J by 5 bases; unmatched bases: 9. DNA of the CDR3: TGTGCCAGAAGCCGAACTAGCGGGAACCCTCACGAGCAGTACTTC. It is translated as CARSRTSGNPHEQYF.

This chain links TRBV27 with TRBJ2-1, with unresolved D. V was pared by 6 bases and J by 7 bases, with 7 bases between. The CDR3 extends over 11 amino acids. Germline V gives CDR1 MNHEY, CDR2 SMNVEV (reference sequence). The CDR3 reads CASSLLNEQFF. In DNA, the CDR3 is TGTGCCAGCAGCCTCCTAAATGAGCAGTTCTTC.

In DNA form, the CDR3 reads TGTGCCAGTAGTATAGGTTCAGGGGGCGGGGAGACCCAGTACTTC. Residues: CASSIGSGGGETQYF. The rearrangement uses TRBV19 and TRBJ2-5; TRBD1 agrees at 8 bases. Germline trimming cut 1 base from V and 5 bases from J; bases unmatched to any gene: 6. CDR3 length: 15 residues. Germline lookup yields CDR1 LNHDA and CDR2 SQIVND (reference sequence).

The rearrangement joins TRBV5-4 to TRBJ2-1; 9 positions match TRBD1. Germline CDR1 reads SGHNT; CDR2 reads YYREEE (reference sequence). The CDR3 loop spans 15 amino acids. With V trimmed by 3 bases and J by 5 bases, 6 bases remained unmatched. CDR3 in DNA: TGTGCCAGCAGCTCCCGGGACAGGGCAAACAATGAGCAGTTCTTC. Its protein is CASSSRDRANNEQFF.

This chain links TRBV2 with TRBJ2-7, with 11 bases fitting TRBD2. Looked up from germline, CDR1 is SNHLY and CDR2 is FYNNEI. J gave up 3 bases and V 2 bases, and 3 bases lay outside the gene matches. The CDR3 extends over 15 amino acids. This chain's CDR3 is CASSEIAGGLYEQYF. Written as DNA, the CDR3 is TGTGCCAGCAGTGAAATAGCGGGGGGGCTCTACGAGCAGTACTTC. Filled out from reference TRBV2 and TRBJ2-7, the complete variable domain reads EPEVTQTPSHQVTQMGQEVILRCVPISNHLYFYWYRQILGQKVEFLVSFYNNEISEKSEIFDDQFSVERPDGSNFTLKIRSTKLEDSAMYFCASSEIAGGLYEQYFGPGTRLTVT.

The J gene is TRBJ2-1, the V gene TRBV5-4, with 12 bases fitting TRBD2. Per the germline V gene, CDR1 is SGHNT and CDR2 is YYREEE (reference sequence). The CDR3 sequence is 15 residues long. Unmatched junction bases numbered 5, after V lost 4 bases and J lost 6 bases. In DNA, the CDR3 is TGTGCCAGCAGCCAAGGACTAGCGGGACGCAATGAGCAGTTCTTC. Translation gives CASSQGLAGRNEQFF.

This clone appeared a single time. The gene calls are TRBV5-3 and TRBJ2-3; 11 bases match TRBD2. TRBV5-3 is classed as an ORF, of uncertain function. V was pared by 5 bases and J by 3 bases, with 5 bases of the junction left unmatched. This CDR3 is 15 amino acids long. The CDR3 loop reads CARSDRTSGTDTQYF. CDR3 DNA: TGTGCCAGAAGTGACCGGACTAGCGGGACAGATACGCAGTATTTT.

The chain has TRBV19 and TRBJ2-1; D possibly corresponds to TRBD2 (6 bases). The CDR3 is made up of 14 amino acids. Looked up from germline, CDR1 is LNHDA and CDR2 is SQIVND (reference sequence). V was pared by 3 bases and J by 5 bases, with 11 bases between. CDR3 sequence (DNA): TGTGCCAGTAGTATTGGAGGGACCCACAATGAGCAGTTCTTC. As protein: CASSIGGTHNEQFF.

This sequence joins TRBV5-1 and TRBJ2-7, with 7 bases fitting TRBD1. The CDR3 sequence is 14 residues long. Trimming cost V 2 bases and J 0 bases; bases outside gene matches: 2. From germline, CDR1 is SGHRS and CDR2 YFSETQ. This CDR3 reads CASSFTGDSYEQYF. DNA for the CDR3: TGCGCCAGCAGCTTCACAGGGGACTCCTACGAGCAGTACTTC.

The rearrangement uses TRBV27 and TRBJ2-1; TRBD2 is a possible D gene (6 bases). The ends were cut back, 2 bases at V and 1 base at J, with 9 bases in the middle. This CDR3 region has 15 residues. Germline V gene sequence: CDR1 MNHEY, CDR2 SMNVEV (reference sequence). This CDR3 is CASSLPGVSYNEQFF. The CDR3 DNA follows: TGTGCCAGCAGTTTACCGGGAGTTTCCTACAATGAGCAGTTCTTC.

This rearrangement joins TRBV5-6 to TRBJ1-2; weak D call: TRBD1 (5 bases). Trimming took off 0 bases at V and 2 bases at J, with 11 bases between the two ends. This CDR3 is built from 15 residues. Looked up from germline, CDR1 is SGHDT and CDR2 is YYEEEE. In DNA, the CDR3 is TGTGCCAGCAGCTTGGAGTTTGGGGGGAACTATGGCTACACCTTC. Protein sequence: CASSLEFGGNYGYTF.

This chain connects TRBV6-1 to TRBJ2-1; 9 bases map to TRBD1. CDR1 MNHNS and CDR2 SASEGT come from the germline V gene. V was clipped by 4 bases and J by 1 base; unmatched bases: 8. This CDR3 spans 17 amino acids. DNA of the CDR3: TGTGCCAGCAGTGGACCCCCGGGACAGGGTTCCTACAATGAGCAGTTCTTC. This encodes CASSGPPGQGSYNEQFF.

This chain uses TRBV7-9 with TRBJ1-2, with 7 bases fitting TRBD1. This CDR3 has 15 residues. V trimming: 5 bases; J trimming: 1 base; junction bases outside the gene matches: 7. Germline loops: CDR1 SEHNR, CDR2 FQNEAQ (reference sequence). The CDR3 here is CASSPSGGLNYGYTF. The CDR3 DNA sequence: TGTGCCAGCAGCCCCTCAGGGGGGCTTAACTATGGCTACACCTTC.

This clone has only a few counts. The chain has TRBV4-1 and TRBJ2-7; 10 positions match TRBD1. The germline gives CDR1 MGHRA, CDR2 YSYEKL. With V trimmed by 4 bases and J by 1 base, 4 bases remained unmatched. This CDR3 has 15 residues. CDR3 in DNA: TGCGCCAGCAGCCTACTGGGACAGGGGTCCTACGAGCAGTACTTC. Translation gives CASSLLGQGSYEQYF.

The chain links TRBV5-6 to TRBJ1-6, with D possibly TRBD1 on 5 matching bases. Germline CDR1 SGHDT, CDR2 YYEEEE. This CDR3 region has 18 residues. Trimming cost V 1 base and J 4 bases, with 18 bases left between them. For the CDR3, the DNA is TGTGCCAGCAGCTTGAAGACAGCCTCTACTATTTATAATTCACCCCTCCACTTT. Protein product: CASSLKTASTIYNSPLHF.

The table lists this clone with a count of one. The CDR3 loop reads CASRPPGINRDNQPQHF. CDR3 sequence (DNA): TGTGCCAGCAGGCCTCCGGGAATAAACAGGGACAATCAGCCCCAGCATTTT. This chain uses TRBV21-1 with TRBJ1-5; TRBD1, the table's D call, lacks a check against the DNA. TRBV21-1 is deemed a pseudogene. The CDR3 has 17 residues.

The CDR3 nucleotides read TGTGCCAGCAGTGAAGTGGGGGGTGGGATAAGCAATCAGCCCCAGCATTTT. Protein sequence: CASSEVGGGISNQPQHF. V gene TRBV6-1 combines with J gene TRBJ1-5, with a possible D match to TRBD1 (5 bases). Germline values: CDR1 MNHNS, CDR2 SASEGT. Trimming pared 1 base from V and 1 base from J, leaving 14 bases between. The length of the CDR3 is 17 residues.

V and J are TRBV6-5 and TRBJ2-3; 7 bases are shared with TRBD1. The CDR3 length is 13 residues. Germline CDR1 and CDR2: MNHEY and SVGAGI. Losses at the gene ends were 2 bases for V and 7 bases for J; bases not matched to a gene: 3. CDR3 protein: CASSYNRGNTQYF. The DNA of the CDR3 is TGTGCCAGCAGTTACAACAGGGGAAATACGCAGTATTTT.

J is TRBJ2-7 and V is TRBV10-3; 11 nucleotides line up with TRBD1. Germline CDR1 is ENHRY and CDR2 is SYGVKD. The J segment lost 7 bases and the V segment lost 5 bases, leaving 4 bases of the junction unmatched. CDR3 length: 13 amino acids. Here the CDR3 reads CAISPGTGGEQYF. Written as DNA, the CDR3 is TGTGCCATCAGTCCCGGGACAGGGGGTGAGCAGTACTTC.

The rearrangement links TRBV19 to TRBJ1-3; D is uncertain. V was pared by 2 bases and J by 0 bases, with 11 bases between. CDR1 and CDR2 from the germline V gene are LNHDA and SQIVND (reference sequence). This CDR3 region has 16 residues. CDR3: CASSISSGLSGNTIYF. CDR3 nucleotides: TGTGCCAGTAGTATATCATCAGGCCTCTCTGGAAACACCATATATTTT. The full variable domain, with the rest looked up from reference TRBV19 and TRBJ1-3, is DGGITQSPKYLFRKEGQNVTLSCEQNLNHDAMYWYRQDPGQGLRLIYYSQIVNDFQKGDIAEGYSVSREKKESFPLTVTSAQKNPTAFYLCASSISSGLSGNTIYFGEGSWLTVV.

V is TRBV6-1 and J is TRBJ2-7; 8 bases are shared with TRBD2. This CDR3 comprises 14 residues. With V trimmed by 6 bases and J by 2 bases, 6 bases remained unmatched. Germline CDR1 reads MNHNS; CDR2 reads SASEGT. The CDR3 protein is CASRGEAGAYEQYF. CDR3 nucleotides: TGTGCCAGCAGGGGGGAAGCGGGGGCCTACGAGCAGTACTTC.

The V call is TRBV6-5, the J call TRBJ2-5; 11 bases are shared with TRBD1. The J call is in doubt because the DNA end fits TRBJ2-7 better. The CDR3 covers 15 residues. Germline V gives CDR1 MNHEY, CDR2 SVGAGI. The chain's CDR3 is CASSLRTGGAYEQYF. As DNA, the CDR3 is TGTGCCAGCAGCCTGAGGACAGGGGGCGCCTACGAGCAGTACTTC.